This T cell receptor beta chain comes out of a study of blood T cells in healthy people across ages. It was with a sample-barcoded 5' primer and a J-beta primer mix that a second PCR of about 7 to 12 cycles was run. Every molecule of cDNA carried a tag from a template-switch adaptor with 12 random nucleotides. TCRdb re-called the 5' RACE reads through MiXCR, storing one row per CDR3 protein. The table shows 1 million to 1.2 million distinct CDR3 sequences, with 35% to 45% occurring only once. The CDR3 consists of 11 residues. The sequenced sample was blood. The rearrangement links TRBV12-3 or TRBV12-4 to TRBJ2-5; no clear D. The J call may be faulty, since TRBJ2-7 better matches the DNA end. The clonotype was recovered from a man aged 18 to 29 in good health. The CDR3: CASSLDPEQYF. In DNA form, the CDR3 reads TGTGCCAGCAGTTTGGACCCCGAGCAGTACTTC.